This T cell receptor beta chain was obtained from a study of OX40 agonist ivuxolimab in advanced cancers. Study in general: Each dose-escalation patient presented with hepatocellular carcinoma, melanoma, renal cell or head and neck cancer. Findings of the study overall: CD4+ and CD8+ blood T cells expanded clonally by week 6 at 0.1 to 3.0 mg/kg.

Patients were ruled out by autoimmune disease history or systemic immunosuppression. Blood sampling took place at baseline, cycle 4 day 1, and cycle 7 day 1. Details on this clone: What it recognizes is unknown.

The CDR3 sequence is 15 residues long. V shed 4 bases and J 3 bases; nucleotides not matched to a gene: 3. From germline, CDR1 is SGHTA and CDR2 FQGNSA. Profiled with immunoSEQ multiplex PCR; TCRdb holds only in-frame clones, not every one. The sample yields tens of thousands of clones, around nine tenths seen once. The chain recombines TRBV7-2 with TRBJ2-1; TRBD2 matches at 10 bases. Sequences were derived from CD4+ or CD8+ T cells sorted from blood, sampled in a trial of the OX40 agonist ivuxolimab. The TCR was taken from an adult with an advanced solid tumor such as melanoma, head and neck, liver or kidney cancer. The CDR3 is CASSSGLADYNEQFF. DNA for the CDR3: TGTGCCAGCAGCTCCGGACTAGCGGACTACAATGAGCAGTTCTTC.